This T cell receptor (beta chain) was obtained from a study of cytomegalovirus exposure and HLA in healthy donors. General observations from the study: When analyzed later, the rates of TCR association showed variation by HLA locus, with DRB1 the most and HLA-C the fewest. Earlier analysis found most TCR beta V segments productive about 87% or about 30% of the time.

This clone has just a few counts. The antigen remains undetermined. Amplification used 60 Vbeta primers and 13 Jbeta primers. Measured with immunoSEQ multiplex PCR; TCRdb has only the in-frame clones, and not every one. The sample lists about 94,000 clones; approximately 66% were seen once. This CDR3 spans 15 amino acids. Per the germline V gene, CDR1 is LGHNA and CDR2 is YSLEER. V dropped 3 bases and J dropped 2; count of bases not matched to a gene: 5. The V gene is TRBV4-3, the J gene TRBJ2-5, with 8 nucleotides matching TRBD1. The origin of this receptor is a man aged 30 to 39 in good health and CMV-seronegative. The sample taken for sequencing was PBMCs. The CDR3 coding sequence is TGCGCCAGCAGCCAGAACAGGGGGTCACAAGAGACCCAGTACTTC. Protein product: CASSQNRGSQETQYF.